One and the same sample provided the 16 T cell receptor beta chains below, sequenced in a study of CD8+ T cells in alopecia areata. TCR sequencing used cDNA made by reverse transcription of extracted RNA. Measured with immunoSEQ multiplex PCR; TCRdb has only the in-frame clones, and not every one. The sample carries a few hundred thousand clones, approximately 60% recorded once. The source material was CD8+ T cells sorted from blood. Receptors were obtained from a human donor in good health.

The J gene is TRBJ1-6, the V gene TRBV7-6; 8 bases agree with TRBD1. Trimming cost V 5 bases and J 10 bases; bases outside gene matches: 10. The CDR3 spans 15 residues. Germline V gives CDR1 SGHVS, CDR2 FNYEAQ. CDR3 amino acids: CASSEQGQEGSPLHF. The CDR3 DNA reads TGTGCCAGCAGCGAACAGGGACAGGAGGGATCACCCCTCCACTTT.

V is TRBV29-1 and J is TRBJ2-1; D might be TRBD1 (6 bases). V was shortened by 2 bases and J by 6 bases, with 11 bases between the two germline ends. The CDR3 totals 13 residues. CDR1 is SQVTM and CDR2 is ANQGSEA in the germline V gene. The CDR3 coding sequence is TGCAGCGTTGAAAGGGGGACACCCAATGAGCAGTTCTTC. As protein: CSVERGTPNEQFF.

The rearrangement uses TRBV7-9 and TRBJ2-1, with unresolved D. The CDR3 covers 15 residues. V was trimmed by 2 bases and J by 5 bases, leaving 13 bases between them. Germline V gives CDR1 SEHNR, CDR2 FQNEAQ (reference sequence). CDR3 nucleotides: TGTGCCAGCAGCTTACGGGCTGGGAACAACAATGAGCAGTTCTTC. It translates to CASSLRAGNNNEQFF. The complete variable domain, with remaining parts taken from reference TRBV7-9 and TRBJ2-1, reads DTGVSQNPRHKITKRGQNVTFRCDPISEHNRLYWYRQTLGQGPEFLTYFQNEAQLEKSRLLSDRFSAERPKGSFSTLEIQRTEQGDSAMYLCASSLRAGNNNEQFFGPGTRLTVL.

Comments on this clone: This same CDR3 is encoded by further DNA sequences in the sample. This chain joins TRBV29-1 and TRBJ1-6; TRBD1 aligns across 7 bases. V lost 7 bases and J lost 7; bases outside the gene matches: 7. Germline CDR1 reads SQVTM; CDR2 reads ANQGSEA. This CDR3 comprises 13 residues. The DNA of the CDR3 is TGCAGCGCGCGCACAGGGGACAATTCACCCCTCCACTTT. Its protein is CSARTGDNSPLHF. The whole variable domain, remainder taken from reference TRBV29-1 and TRBJ1-6, is SAVISQKPSRDICQRGTSLTIQCQVDSQVTMMFWYRQQPGQSLTLIATANQGSEATYESGFVIDKFPISRPNLTFSTLTVSNMSPEDSSIYLCSARTGDNSPLHFGNGTRLTVT.

The chain uses TRBV15 and TRBJ2-7, with TRBD2 matching over 11 bases. Germline V gene sequence: CDR1 LNHNV, CDR2 YYDKDF (reference sequence). V shed 6 bases and J 1 base; nucleotides not matched to a gene: 5. The CDR3 loop spans 15 amino acids. The CDR3 DNA sequence: TGTGCCACCAGAGCCGGGACTAGCGGATCCTACGAGCAGTACTTC. It is translated as CATRAGTSGSYEQYF.

This clone occurred a few times. The V gene is TRBV28, the J gene TRBJ1-1; unclear D gene. CDR1 is MDHEN and CDR2 is SYDVKM in the germline V gene. The V end was cut by 2 bases, the J end by 0 bases, with 7 bases between. The CDR3 has 14 amino acids. CDR3 sequence: CASSLRGMNTEAFF. CDR3 sequence (DNA): TGTGCCAGCAGTTTACGGGGAATGAACACTGAAGCTTTCTTT.

The chain is built from TRBV7-6 and TRBJ2-7; D is undetermined. The CDR3 length is 13 residues. V shed 5 bases and J shed 2 bases, with 10 bases lying between them. From germline, CDR1 is SGHVS and CDR2 FNYEAQ. The CDR3 DNA reads as TGTGCCAGCAGCCCACGCCCGACCTACGAGCAGTACTTC. It is translated as CASSPRPTYEQYF.

This clone has just a few counts. The V gene is TRBV6-1, the J gene TRBJ2-7, with 15 positions matching TRBD2. Germline lookup yields CDR1 MNHNS and CDR2 SASEGT. With 2 bases clipped from V and 5 bases from J, the junction kept 4 bases outside the gene matches. The CDR3 has 16 residues. CDR3 region: CASSEWTSGGAHEQYF. CDR3 nucleotides: TGTGCCAGCAGTGAATGGACTAGCGGGGGGGCCCACGAGCAGTACTTC.

This rearrangement joins TRBV9 to TRBJ2-1; D may be TRBD1 or TRBD2 (6 bases each). Germline assignment: CDR1 SGDLS and CDR2 YYNGEE. The germline V and J ends were trimmed by 3 bases and 8 bases, with 18 bases remaining between them. The length of the CDR3 is 15 residues. The CDR3 loop is CASSGAGTWGDEQFF. CDR3 in DNA: TGTGCCAGCAGCGGTGCCGGGACATGGGGGGATGAGCAGTTCTTC.

The chain couples TRBV21-1 to TRBJ1-5; the table's D call, TRBD1, has no DNA check behind it. TRBV21-1 is noted as a pseudogene. The CDR3 loop spans 16 amino acids. The CDR3 spells CASSNPRTGNYQPQHF. Here the CDR3 DNA reads TGTGCCAGCAGCAATCCCAGGACAGGGAATTATCAGCCCCAGCATTTT.

This clone was picked up a small number of times. This sample also contains other DNA sequences that code for the same CDR3. CDR3 in DNA: TGTGCCAGCAGTTCTACAGGGAACTATGGCTACACCTTC. This codes for CASSSTGNYGYTF. The V gene is TRBV27, the J gene TRBJ1-2, with D perhaps TRBD1 (6 bases). The CDR3 runs 13 residues. From germline, CDR1 is MNHEY and CDR2 SMNVEV (reference sequence). V lost 4 bases, J lost 2 bases, and 8 bases lay in between.

The table lists this clone with a count of one. J is TRBJ2-1 and V is TRBV2; D not certain. Looked up from germline, CDR1 is SNHLY and CDR2 is FYNNEI. Trimming left V 6 bases short and J 6 bases short, with 21 bases between. CDR3 length equals 16 residues. The CDR3 sequence: CASSLQQRSGSNEQFF. The CDR3 nucleotides are TGTGCCAGCAGCTTACAGCAGAGGTCAGGAAGCAATGAGCAGTTCTTC.

The chain joins TRBV5-6 to TRBJ1-1; the D is unclear. Trimming removed 4 bases at V and 1 base at J, with 8 bases between. Looked up from germline, CDR1 is SGHDT and CDR2 is YYEEEE. The length of the CDR3 is 13 residues. The CDR3 DNA is TGTGCCAGCAGCGAACTAGGGAACACTGAAGCTTTCTTT. It encodes CASSELGNTEAFF.

The chain couples TRBV5-1 to TRBJ2-4, with D possibly being TRBD1 (6 bases). CDR3 length: 14 residues. The ends were cut back, 1 base at V and 8 bases at J, with 13 bases in the middle. Germline V CDR1 and CDR2: SGHRS, YFSETQ. The DNA for the CDR3 is TGCGCCAGCAGCTTGAAACAGGGTAGGGACATTCAGTACTTC. Translation: CASSLKQGRDIQYF.

The V gene is TRBV30, the J gene TRBJ1-2; 11 nucleotides match TRBD1. The CDR3 is made up of 14 amino acids. Germline CDR1 reads GTSNPN; CDR2 reads SVGIG (reference sequence). V gave up 1 base and J gave up 7 bases; unmatched junction bases: 5. The CDR3 loop is CAWSAGQGDGGYTF. Written as DNA, the CDR3 is TGTGCCTGGAGTGCGGGACAGGGGGACGGTGGCTACACCTTC.

The genes are TRBV29-1 and TRBJ1-1; D unresolved. The CDR3 has 12 residues. V was shortened by 7 bases and J by 6 bases, with 15 bases between the two germline ends. The germline V gene encodes CDR1 SQVTM and CDR2 ANQGSEA. The CDR3 bases are TGCAGCGCAAAGGGCCCCCCGGCTGAAGCTTTCTTT. Translation gives CSAKGPPAEAFF.